This is a list of T cell receptor beta chains from one sample in a study of CD4 and CD8 cells across lung adenocarcinoma regions. TCRdb passed the PCR reads through MiXCR, listing each CDR3 protein once. The sample consists of 9,500 to 13,000 distinct CDR3 sequences, 40% to 60% of them appearing once. Sample: CD8+ T cells from the margin of a lung tumor. The receptors derive from a male donor with lung adenocarcinoma. The CD4 and CD8 labels of this study may be unreliable. The CDR3 runs from the conserved cysteine through the conserved F or W. The D gene is left open where the match is weak. The size of a clone is reported for some rows only, either as once, few or many, or as a class for expanded clones.

J: TRBJ2-7; size: .; D: .; V: TRBV6-4; CDR3: CASSERGLGTDTQYF; DNA: TGTGCCAGCAGTGAGCGGGGACTTGGCACAGATACGCAGTACTTC
J: TRBJ2-5; size: few; D: .; V: TRBV30; CDR3: CAWPQLLSLLQIPRSLEHAKVHW; DNA: TGTGCCTGGCCTCAACTTCTTTCTTTACTCCAGATTCCTCGGAGCCTTGAACATGCTAAAGTACACTGG
J: TRBJ2-5; size: few; D: TRBD2; V: TRBV12-3/TRBV12-4; CDR3: CASSPRLAGGQETQYF; DNA: TGTGCCAGCAGTCCTAGACTAGCGGGAGGGCAAGAGACCCAGTACTTC
J: TRBJ1-5; size: .; D: .; V: TRBV27; CDR3: CASSRDAEGSNQPQHF; DNA: TGTGCCAGCAGCCGGGACGCTGAGGGCAGCAATCAGCCCCAGCATTTT
J: TRBJ1-6; size: few; D: TRBD1; V: TRBV4-2; CDR3: CASSQGQGGSPLHF; DNA: TGTGCCAGCAGCCAAGGACAGGGTGGCTCACCCCTCCACTTT
J: TRBJ2-7; size: .; D: .; V: TRBV3-1; CDR3: CASSQEGRYDSEQYF; DNA: TGTGCCAGCAGCCAAGAAGGCAGGTATGACTCCGAGCAGTACTTC
J: TRBJ2-5; size: .; D: .; V: TRBV6-1; CDR3: CASSPQETQYF; DNA: TGTGCCAGCAGCCCTCAAGAGACCCAGTACTTC
J: TRBJ2-1; size: .; D: TRBD2; V: TRBV12-3/TRBV12-4; CDR3: CASSPSGKGYNEQFF; DNA: TGTGCCAGCAGTCCAAGCGGGAAGGGCTACAATGAGCAGTTCTTC
J: TRBJ2-3; size: few; D: TRBD2; V: TRBV28; CDR3: CATHKAGRTDTQYF; DNA: TGTGCCACCCACAAAGCGGGGCGCACAGATACGCAGTATTTT
J: TRBJ2-7; size: medium-sized; D: .; V: TRBV27; CDR3: CASSFVGADGYEQYF; DNA: TGTGCCAGCAGTTTTGTTGGGGCCGATGGATACGAGCAGTACTTC
J: TRBJ1-2; size: medium-sized; D: .; V: TRBV10-2; CDR3: CASSHEGVYGYTF; DNA: TGCGCCAGCAGCCACGAGGGGGTTTACGGCTACACCTTC
J: TRBJ2-3; size: .; D: TRBD2; V: TRBV27; CDR3: CASSLVGSGRWDTQYF; DNA: TGTGCCAGCAGTTTGGTTGGTAGCGGGAGGTGGGATACGCAGTATTTT
J: TRBJ2-3; size: .; D: .; V: TRBV6-2/TRBV6-3; CDR3: CARGLGGRDTQYF; DNA: TGCGCCAGGGGTCTCGGAGGAAGAGACACGCAGTATTTC
J: TRBJ2-1; size: few; D: .; V: TRBV27; CDR3: CASSSGTTSNEQFF; DNA: TGTGCCAGCAGTTCCGGGACAACCTCCAATGAGCAGTTCTTC
J: TRBJ2-1; size: medium-sized; D: .; V: TRBV10-1; CDR3: CASSRAGADNEQFF; DNA: TGCGCCAGCAGCAGGGCGGGGGCCGACAATGAGCAGTTCTTC
J: TRBJ1-2; size: .; D: .; V: TRBV10-3; CDR3: CAISEAAANYGYTF; DNA: TGTGCCATCAGTGAGGCGGCAGCTAACTATGGCTACACCTTC
J: TRBJ2-1; size: .; D: .; V: TRBV11-1; CDR3: CASSLREGSNEQFF; DNA: TGTGCCAGCAGCTTGCGGGAAGGGTCGAATGAGCAGTTCTTC
J: TRBJ2-1; size: large; D: .; V: TRBV6-1; CDR3: CASTPVRGAYNEQFF; DNA: TGTGCCAGCACCCCGGTCAGGGGCGCCTACAATGAGCAGTTCTTC
J: TRBJ2-2; size: .; D: TRBD1; V: TRBV6-1; CDR3: CASKGRGHNGELFF; DNA: TGTGCCAGCAAGGGCAGGGGGCATAACGGGGAGCTGTTTTTT
J: TRBJ2-1; size: medium-sized; D: TRBD2; V: TRBV11-1; CDR3: CASSSGGLSSYNEQFF; DNA: TGTGCCAGCAGTTCGGGGGGGCTAAGCTCCTACAATGAGCAGTTCTTC
J: TRBJ2-3; size: .; D: .; V: TRBV6-1; CDR3: CATGGGPNTEALYF; DNA: TGTGCCACGGGAGGGGGCCCGAACACAGAGGCGCTGTATTTT
J: TRBJ2-3; size: medium-sized; D: .; V: TRBV7-7; CDR3: CASSLAPSATDTQYF; DNA: TGTGCTAGCAGCTTAGCTCCTAGCGCCACAGATACGCAGTATTTT
J: TRBJ2-1; size: .; D: .; V: TRBV10-3; CDR3: CAISESGGITDNEQFF; DNA: TGTGCCATCAGTGAGTCCGGCGGGATAACCGACAATGAGCAGTTCTTC
J: TRBJ2-5; size: .; D: .; V: TRBV6-5; CDR3: CASSSGSWETQYF; DNA: TGTGCCAGCAGTTCCGGGTCCTGGGAGACCCAGTACTTC
J: TRBJ2-7; size: many; D: .; V: TRBV11-3; CDR3: CASRDQQGHEQYF; DNA: TGTGCCAGCAGGGATCAACAGGGCCACGAGCAGTACTTC
J: TRBJ2-3; size: .; D: .; V: TRBV27; CDR3: CAGSGGREHDTQYF; DNA: TGTGCGGGCAGTGGGGGCCGGGAACATGATACGCAGTATTTC
J: TRBJ1-5; size: .; D: TRBD1; V: TRBV6-1; CDR3: CASSGVIQGNSNQPQHF; DNA: TGTGCCAGCAGTGGGGTGATACAGGGGAATAGCAATCAGCCCCAGCATTTT
J: TRBJ2-3; size: .; D: .; V: TRBV7-2; CDR3: CASSVGLKTQYF; DNA: TGTGCCAGCAGCGTGGGACTGAAGACGCAGTATTTT
J: TRBJ2-6; size: .; D: .; V: TRBV6-1; CDR3: CASEAGMMANVLNF; DNA: TGTGCCAGCGAGGCGGGCATGATGGCCAACGTCCTGAACTTC
J: TRBJ2-1; size: .; D: TRBD2; V: TRBV6-1; CDR3: CASNIETSGNNVQFF; DNA: TGTGCCAGCAACATAGAGACTAGCGGGAACAACGTGCAGTTCTTC
J: TRBJ1-5; size: .; D: .; V: TRBV4-1; CDR3: CASSQDRTYNQPQHF; DNA: TGCGCCAGCAGCCAAGATAGGACCTACAATCAGCCCCAGCATTTT
J: TRBJ2-5; size: medium-sized; D: .; V: TRBV6-5; CDR3: CASSYGGAMETQYF; DNA: TGTGCCAGCAGTTACGGGGGGGCAATGGAGACCCAGTACTTC
J: TRBJ2-5; size: once; D: .; V: TRBV11-1; CDR3: CASNSPREETQYF; DNA: TGTGCCAGCAACTCCCCCAGGGAAGAGACCCAGTACTTC
J: TRBJ2-1; size: .; D: .; V: TRBV5-1; CDR3: CASSLGSADDEQFF; DNA: TGCGCCAGCAGCTTAGGCTCTGCCGACGATGAGCAGTTCTTC
J: TRBJ2-7; size: .; D: TRBD2; V: TRBV11-2; CDR3: CASSSAGGEQYF; DNA: TGTGCCAGCAGCTCAGCGGGAGGCGAGCAGTACTTC
J: TRBJ1-1; size: .; D: TRBD1; V: TRBV27; CDR3: CASSGFTGQGGREAFF; DNA: TGTGCCAGCAGTGGATTTACGGGACAGGGGGGACGTGAAGCTTTCTTT
J: TRBJ2-3; size: medium-sized; D: .; V: TRBV6-4; CDR3: CASSDRVTDTQYF; DNA: TGTGCCAGCAGTGACCGGGTCACAGATACGCAGTATTTT
J: TRBJ2-3; size: .; D: .; V: TRBV6-1; CDR3: CGGRAGQGTDTQYF; DNA: TGTGGCGGCAGGGCGGGGCAGGGCACAGATACGCAGTATTTC
J: TRBJ2-3; size: medium-sized; D: .; V: TRBV10-3; CDR3: CAISESDDRRGADTQYF; DNA: TGTGCCATCAGTGAGTCCGATGATCGGAGGGGGGCAGATACGCAGTATTTT
J: TRBJ2-7; size: .; D: .; V: TRBV6-1; CDR3: CASSEESGQPYEQYF; DNA: TGTGCCAGCAGTGAAGAGAGCGGACAGCCCTACGAGCAGTACTTC
J: TRBJ2-5; size: .; D: .; V: TRBV7-8; CDR3: CASSFRTLKETQYF; DNA: TGTGCCAGCAGCTTCAGGACTCTCAAAGAGACCCAGTACTTC
J: TRBJ2-2; size: .; D: .; V: TRBV24-1; CDR3: CATSDLTKSGTGELFF; DNA: TGTGCCACCAGTGATTTGACAAAATCCGGTACCGGGGAGCTGTTTTTT
J: TRBJ2-6; size: medium-sized; D: .; V: TRBV25-1; CDR3: CASSDLNTPGGADGANVLTF; DNA: TGTGCCAGCAGTGACCTTAATACACCGGGGGGCGCTGATGGGGCCAACGTCCTGACTTTC
J: TRBJ2-5; size: medium-sized; D: TRBD1; V: TRBV6-6; CDR3: CASRPLGTGEGGQETQYF; DNA: TGTGCCAGCAGGCCGCTCGGGACAGGGGAGGGGGGGCAGGAGACCCAGTACTTC
J: TRBJ2-5; size: once; D: .; V: TRBV6-1; CDR3: CASSAYSKETQYF; DNA: TGTGCCAGCAGTGCTTATAGTAAAGAGACCCAGTACTTC
J: TRBJ1-2; size: .; D: .; V: TRBV3-1; CDR3: CASSARRTAPNYGYTF; DNA: TGTGCCAGCAGCGCGCGCAGGACAGCTCCTAACTATGGCTACACCTTC
J: TRBJ1-1; size: medium-sized; D: TRBD1; V: TRBV6-5; CDR3: CASSYGIGGLNTEAFF; DNA: TGTGCCAGCAGTTATGGTATAGGGGGCCTGAACACTGAAGCTTTCTTT